This TCR beta chain was captured by sequencing in a study of identical twins. Study-level results: Zero-insertion findings could be partly confounded by invariant cells (MAIT and iNKT cells).

Turning to this clonotype: Its antigen is as yet unknown.

TCRdb fed the 5' RACE reads into MiXCR, producing one record per CDR3 protein. The table shows approximately 230,000 distinct CDR3 sequences, with 11% to 15% occurring only once. J was trimmed by 4 bases and V by 0 bases; bases with no gene match: 2. Germline CDR1 SGHRS, CDR2 YFSETQ. The CDR3 sequence is 15 residues long. Sequenced input: memory (CD45RO+) T cells sorted from blood. The sequence was obtained from a woman aged 18-29 years in good health. V usage is TRBV5-1 and J usage is TRBJ2-1; TRBD2 aligns across 9 bases. The CDR3 coding sequence is TGCGCCAGCAGCTTGGAAGCGGGGGGTTACAATGAGCAGTTCTTC. Amino acid sequence: CASSLEAGGYNEQFF.